This T cell receptor (beta chain) was identified in a study of Ad26.COV2.S vaccination and SARS-CoV-2 variants. Deletions cut 0 bases from V and 4 bases from J, with 9 bases between. This CDR3 contains 14 residues. Germline V CDR1 and CDR2: LGHNA, YNFKEQ. The treatment: roughly 19 received Ad26.COV2.S at low or high dose, single or two shots; 5 received placebo; per-sample allocation not given. Vaccine and placebo recipients were sampled on day 63 after the first injection. The method was immunoSEQ multiplex PCR; TCRdb's version includes in-frame clones alone and lacks a portion of them. The sample carries 300,000 to 400,000 clones, just under 85% recorded once.

The source was peripheral blood, collected in a trial of Ad26.COV2.S vaccine versus placebo. This sequence originates from a person between 18 and 59 years old who received the Ad26.COV2.S COVID-19 vaccine or a placebo. The chain combines TRBV4-2 with TRBJ1-1, with D unresolved. The CDR3 coding sequence is TGTGCCAGCAGCCAAGAGACCCAGACCACTGAAGCTTTCTTT. It codes for CASSQETQTTEAFF.